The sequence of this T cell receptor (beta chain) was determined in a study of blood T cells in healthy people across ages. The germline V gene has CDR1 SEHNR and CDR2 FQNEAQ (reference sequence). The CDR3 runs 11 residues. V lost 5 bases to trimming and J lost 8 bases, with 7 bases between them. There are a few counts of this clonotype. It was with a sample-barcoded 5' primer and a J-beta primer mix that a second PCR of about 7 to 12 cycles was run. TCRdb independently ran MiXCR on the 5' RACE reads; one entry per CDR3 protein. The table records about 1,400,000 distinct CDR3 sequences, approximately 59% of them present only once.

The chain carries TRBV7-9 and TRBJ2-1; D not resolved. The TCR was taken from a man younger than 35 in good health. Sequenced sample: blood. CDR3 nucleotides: TGTGCCAGCAGCCAGGAATATGAGCAGTTCTTC. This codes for CASSQEYEQFF. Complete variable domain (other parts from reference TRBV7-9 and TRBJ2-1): DTGVSQNPRHKITKRGQNVTFRCDPISEHNRLYWYRQTLGQGPEFLTYFQNEAQLEKSRLLSDRFSAERPKGSFSTLEIQRTEQGDSAMYLCASSQEYEQFFGPGTRLTVL.